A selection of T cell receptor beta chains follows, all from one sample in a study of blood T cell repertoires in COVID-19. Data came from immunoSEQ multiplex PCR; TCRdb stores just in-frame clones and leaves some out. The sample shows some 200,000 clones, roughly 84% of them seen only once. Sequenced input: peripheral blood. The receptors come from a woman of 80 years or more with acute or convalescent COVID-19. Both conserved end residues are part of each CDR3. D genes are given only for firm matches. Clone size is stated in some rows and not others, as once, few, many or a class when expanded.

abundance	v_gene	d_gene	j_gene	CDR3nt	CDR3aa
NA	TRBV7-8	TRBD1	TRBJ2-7	TGTGCCAGCAGCTTAGCCGTTACAGGGGGCTACGAGCAGTACTTC	CASSLAVTGGYEQYF
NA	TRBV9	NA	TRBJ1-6	TGTGCCAGCAGCCCATACAGGGATAATTCACCCCTCCACTTT	CASSPYRDNSPLHF
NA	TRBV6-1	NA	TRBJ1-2	TGTGCCAGCAGTGAACTCCCCCGGACATACTCAAACTATGGCTACACCTTC	CASSELPRTYSNYGYTF
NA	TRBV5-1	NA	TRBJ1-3	TGCGCCAGCAGCTTGGGACGGGGCTCTGGAAACACCATATATTTT	CASSLGRGSGNTIYF
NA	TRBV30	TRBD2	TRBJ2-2	TGTGCCTGGGGAAGGAAGGGAGGGACCGGGGAGCTGTTTTTT	CAWGRKGGTGELFF
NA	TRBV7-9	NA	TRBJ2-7	TGTGCCAGCAGCTTAATTGGTGAGCACGAGCAGTACTTC	CASSLIGEHEQYF
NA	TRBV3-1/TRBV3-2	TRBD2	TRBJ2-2	TGTGCCAGCAGCCCCCTTCCCGGGACTAGCGGGAGGAACACCGGGGAGCTGTTTTTT	CASSPLPGTSGRNTGELFF
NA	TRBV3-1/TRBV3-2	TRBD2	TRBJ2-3	TGTGCCAGCAGCCCTGGACTAGTATTCACAGATACGCAGTATTTT	CASSPGLVFTDTQYF
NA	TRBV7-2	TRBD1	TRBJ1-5	TGTGCCAGCAGCTCAGACAGGGGAGGTCAGCCCCAGCATTTT	CASSSDRGGQPQHF
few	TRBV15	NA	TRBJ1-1	TGTGCCACCAGCAGAGATCACGGGGAGCCTGAAGCTTTCTTT	CATSRDHGEPEAFF
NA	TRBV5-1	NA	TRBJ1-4	TGCGCCAGCAGCTTGTCAGGTTTTGAAAAACTGTTTTTT	CASSLSGFEKLFF
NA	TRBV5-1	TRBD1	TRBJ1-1	TGCGCCAGCAGCTTGATTGTGGGGACAGTAAACACTGAAGCTTTCTTT	CASSLIVGTVNTEAFF
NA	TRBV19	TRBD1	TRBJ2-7	TGTGCCAGTAGTATAGGGCCCGACAGGGACGAGCAGTACTTC	CASSIGPDRDEQYF
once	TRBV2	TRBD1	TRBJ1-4	TGTGCCAGCAGTCGACAGGGCATTAATGAAAAACTGTTTTTT	CASSRQGINEKLFF
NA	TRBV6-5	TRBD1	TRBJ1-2	TGTGCCAGCAGTACCCTAGGGGGCAGGGACCACACCTTC	CASSTLGGRDHTF
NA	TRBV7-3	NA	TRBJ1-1	TGTGCCAGCAGCTTATGGGGGCTCGGGGAAGCTTTCTTT	CASSLWGLGEAFF
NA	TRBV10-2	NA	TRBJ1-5	TGCGCCAGCAGTGAGTCGACTCAGGGAGGGAATAGCAATCAGCCCCAGCATTTT	CASSESTQGGNSNQPQHF
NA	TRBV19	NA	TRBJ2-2	TGTGCCAGTAGTATCGTGCGGAACACCGGGGAGCTGTTTTTT	CASSIVRNTGELFF
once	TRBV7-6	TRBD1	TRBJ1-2	TGTGCCAGCAGCCCAGGGGGGACGGGTAACTATGGCTACACCTTC	CASSPGGTGNYGYTF
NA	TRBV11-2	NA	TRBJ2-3	TGTGCCAGCAGCCGGCAAGGGGGTTTCACAGATACGCAGTATTTT	CASSRQGGFTDTQYF
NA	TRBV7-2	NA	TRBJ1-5	TGTGCCAGCAGCCTACAGGGAACCCATCAGCCCCAGCATTTT	CASSLQGTHQPQHF
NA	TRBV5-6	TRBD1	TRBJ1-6	TGTGCCAGCAGCCTACGGGACAGACTTTCACCCCTCCACTTT	CASSLRDRLSPLHF
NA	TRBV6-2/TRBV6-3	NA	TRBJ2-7	TGTGCCAGCAGCTCGGGCCCAGTCGACAGCATAAACTACGAGCAGTACTTC	CASSSGPVDSINYEQYF
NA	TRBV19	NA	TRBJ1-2	TGTGCCAGTAGTTCCACCCAGATGGGCGGCTACACCTTC	CASSSTQMGGYTF
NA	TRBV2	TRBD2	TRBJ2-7	TGTGCCAGCAAGCGGGAGGCCACGAGGGAGCAGTACTTC	CASKREATREQYF
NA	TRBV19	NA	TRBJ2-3	TGTGCCAGTAGTATAGACCCTAGCACAGATACGCAGTATTTT	CASSIDPSTDTQYF
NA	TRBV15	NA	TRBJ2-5	TGTGCCACCAGCAGGAGGGAGACCCAGTACTTC	CATSRRETQYF
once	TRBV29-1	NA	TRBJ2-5	TGCAGCGTTGGTCTAGAGACCCAGTACTTC	CSVGLETQYF
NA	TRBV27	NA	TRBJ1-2	TGTGCCAGCAGGGGAGCGGGGCGTCGAACTGGCTACACCTTC	CASRGAGRRTGYTF
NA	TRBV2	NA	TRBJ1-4	TGTGCCAGCAGTGACGGCGGCGCAACTAATGAAAAACTGTTTTTT	CASSDGGATNEKLFF
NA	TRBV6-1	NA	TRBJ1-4	TGTGCCAGCAGTGATTCGGGAGGGGGACTGTTTTTT	CASSDSGGGLFF
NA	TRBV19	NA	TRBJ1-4	TGTGCCAGTAGTATATTTATAGCCGGGTTTAATGAAAAACTGTTTTTT	CASSIFIAGFNEKLFF
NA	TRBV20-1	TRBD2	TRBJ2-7	TGCAGTGCTAGTACCGGGACTAGCGGGAGCCCCTACGAGCAGTACTTC	CSASTGTSGSPYEQYF
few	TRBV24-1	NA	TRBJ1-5	TGTGCCACCAGTGATTACAGGGTAAATCAGCCCCAGCATTTT	CATSDYRVNQPQHF
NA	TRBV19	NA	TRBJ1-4	TGTGCCAGTAGTATAGGCACAGGGTCGGCTAATGAAAAACTGTTTTTT	CASSIGTGSANEKLFF
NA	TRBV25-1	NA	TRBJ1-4	TGTGCCAGCAGTGAATACATTAACACAAACCCAAATGAAAAACTGTTTTTT	CASSEYINTNPNEKLFF
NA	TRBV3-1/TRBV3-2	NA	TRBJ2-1	TGTGCCAGCAGCCATTGGGGGCAGGATGAGCAGTTCTTC	CASSHWGQDEQFF
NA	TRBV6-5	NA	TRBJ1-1	TGTGCCACCATTCTGAGAGGGGGTGAAGCTTTCTTT	CATILRGGEAFF
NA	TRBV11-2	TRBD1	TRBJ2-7	TGTGCCAGCAGCTTAGAAGGGACAGGGGCGAACGAGCAGTACTTC	CASSLEGTGANEQYF
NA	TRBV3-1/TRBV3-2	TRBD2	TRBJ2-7	TGTGCCAGCAGCCCCCAGCGGGGGGGCCTCTACGAGCAGTACTTC	CASSPQRGGLYEQYF
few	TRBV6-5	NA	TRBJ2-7	TGTGCCAGCAGTTATCTCGGGAGCCCCCAGTACTTC	CASSYLGSPQYF
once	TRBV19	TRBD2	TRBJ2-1	TGTGCCAGTAGTATGACTAGCGGCCCCTACAATGAGCAGTTCTTC	CASSMTSGPYNEQFF
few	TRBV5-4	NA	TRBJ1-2	TGTGCCAGCAGCTTGGGGGCAGGGCTGACCTATGGCTACACCTTC	CASSLGAGLTYGYTF
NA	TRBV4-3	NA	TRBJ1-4	TGCGCCAGCAGCCAAGGAGCCGCAGGGTATGAGAATGAAAAACTGTTTTTT	CASSQGAAGYENEKLFF
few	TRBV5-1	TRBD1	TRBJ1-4	TGCGCCAGCAGCTTGAACCAGGGGGCCGGTGAAAAACTGTTTTTT	CASSLNQGAGEKLFF
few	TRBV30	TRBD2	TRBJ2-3	TGTGCCTGGAGCCGTAGCGGGAGCGGAGATACGCAGTATTTT	CAWSRSGSGDTQYF
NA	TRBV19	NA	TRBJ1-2	TGTGCCAGTAGTATTATTCCTAACTATGGCTACACCTTC	CASSIIPNYGYTF
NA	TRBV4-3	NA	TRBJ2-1	TGCGCCAGCAGCCAAGTAAGAGCCTACAATGAGCAGTTCTTC	CASSQVRAYNEQFF
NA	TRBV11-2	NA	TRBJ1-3	TGTGCCAGCAGCTTAGTGCCAGGGAACACCATATATTTT	CASSLVPGNTIYF
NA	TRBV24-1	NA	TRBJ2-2	TGTGCCACCAGTGGGGCAGGGCGGACCGGGGAGCTGTTTTTT	CATSGAGRTGELFF
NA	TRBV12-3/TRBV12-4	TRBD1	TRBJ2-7	TGTGCCAGCAGTTTAGGACAGGGTTACGAGCAGTACTTC	CASSLGQGYEQYF
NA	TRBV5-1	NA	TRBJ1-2	TGCGCCAGCAGCTTCCCACAGGGTGTAGGCTACACCTTC	CASSFPQGVGYTF